This T cell receptor (beta chain) was profiled in a study of T cells in Graves' hyperthyroidism and ophthalmopathy. Broader study findings: Ophthalmopathy got predicted by the model a median about six months before its onset. Appearing also in blood were most of the thyroid clonotypes expanded above 0.001.

Concerning this clonotype itself: The antigen is not known.

Diagnosing involved the use of clinical symptoms, serum thyroxine and TRAb, thyroid ultrasound and orbital computed tomography. TCR beta CDR3 region amplification was performed from RNA transcripts. With the HTBI primer set, the TCR CDR3 went through a first round of RT-PCR. One entry per CDR3 protein, called by TCRdb with MiXCR from the multiplex PCR reads. The sample yields some 600,000 distinct CDR3 sequences, approximately 15% seen once. This CDR3 comprises 13 residues. The germline V gene encodes CDR1 DFQATT and CDR2 SNEGSKA (reference sequence). V dropped 5 bases and J dropped 7; count of bases not matched to a gene: 3.

The clonotype originates from a woman between 25 and 40 years old with Graves' hyperthyroidism that later progressed to Graves' ophthalmopathy. Material: blood. The chain recombines TRBV20-1 with TRBJ2-1, with 12 bases matching TRBD1. CDR3 in amino acids: CSAPGQGANEQFF. The DNA of the CDR3 is TGCAGTGCTCCGGGACAGGGGGCAAATGAGCAGTTCTTC.